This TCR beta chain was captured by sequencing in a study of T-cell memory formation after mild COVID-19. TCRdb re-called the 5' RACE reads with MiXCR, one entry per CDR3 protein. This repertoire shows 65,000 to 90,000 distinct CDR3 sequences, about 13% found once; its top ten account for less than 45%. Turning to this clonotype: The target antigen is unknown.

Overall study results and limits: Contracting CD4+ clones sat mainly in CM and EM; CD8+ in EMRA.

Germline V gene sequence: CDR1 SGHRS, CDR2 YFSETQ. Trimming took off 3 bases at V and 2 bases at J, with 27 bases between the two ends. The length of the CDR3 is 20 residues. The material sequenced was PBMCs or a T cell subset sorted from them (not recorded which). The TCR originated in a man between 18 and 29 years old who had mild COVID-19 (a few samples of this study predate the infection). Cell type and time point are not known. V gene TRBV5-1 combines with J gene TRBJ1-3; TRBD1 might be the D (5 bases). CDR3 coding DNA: TGCGCCAGCAGCTCCTCCGGGGCCACATCCTTTCCCGCAGCTGGAAACACCATATATTTT. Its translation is CASSSSGATSFPAAGNTIYF.